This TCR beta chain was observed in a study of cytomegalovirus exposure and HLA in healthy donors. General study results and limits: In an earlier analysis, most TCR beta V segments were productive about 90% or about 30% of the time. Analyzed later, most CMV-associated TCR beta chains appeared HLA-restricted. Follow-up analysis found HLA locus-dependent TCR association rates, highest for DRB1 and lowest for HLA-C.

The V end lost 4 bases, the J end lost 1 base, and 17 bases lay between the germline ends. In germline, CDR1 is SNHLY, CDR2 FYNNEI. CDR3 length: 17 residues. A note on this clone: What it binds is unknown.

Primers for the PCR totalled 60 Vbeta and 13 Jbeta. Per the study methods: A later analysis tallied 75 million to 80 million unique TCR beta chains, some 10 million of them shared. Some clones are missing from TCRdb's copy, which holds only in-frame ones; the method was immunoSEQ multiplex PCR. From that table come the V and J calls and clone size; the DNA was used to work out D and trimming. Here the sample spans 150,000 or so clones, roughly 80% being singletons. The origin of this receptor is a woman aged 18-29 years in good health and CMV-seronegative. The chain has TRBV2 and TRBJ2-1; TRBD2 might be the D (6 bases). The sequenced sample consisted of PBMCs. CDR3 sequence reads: CASSGLPPGTSYNEQFF. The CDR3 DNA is TGTGCCAGCAGTGGTCTCCCTCCCGGGACTTCCTACAATGAGCAGTTCTTC.